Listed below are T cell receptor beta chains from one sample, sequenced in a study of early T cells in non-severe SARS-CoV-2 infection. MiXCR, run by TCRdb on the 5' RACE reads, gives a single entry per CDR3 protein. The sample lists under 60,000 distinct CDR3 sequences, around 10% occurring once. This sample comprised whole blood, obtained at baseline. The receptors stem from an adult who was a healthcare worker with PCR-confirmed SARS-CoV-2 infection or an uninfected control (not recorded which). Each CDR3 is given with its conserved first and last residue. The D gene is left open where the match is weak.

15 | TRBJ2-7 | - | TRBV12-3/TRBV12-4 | CASSFRQGNSYEQYF
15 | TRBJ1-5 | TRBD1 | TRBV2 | CASRDREFGNQPQHF
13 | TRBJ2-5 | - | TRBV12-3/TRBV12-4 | CASSLWQEETQYF
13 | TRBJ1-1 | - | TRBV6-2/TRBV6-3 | CASSYRGRTEAFF
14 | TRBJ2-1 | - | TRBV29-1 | CSGESSGAYNEQFF
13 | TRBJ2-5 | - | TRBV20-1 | CSATATQKEAQYF
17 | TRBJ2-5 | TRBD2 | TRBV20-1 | CSADTRDSGMYLETQYF
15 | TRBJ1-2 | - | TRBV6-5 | CASSPPWGGTGGYTF
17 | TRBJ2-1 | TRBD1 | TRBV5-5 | CASSLRWTGSSYNEQFF
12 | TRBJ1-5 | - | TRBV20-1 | CSALEQGSSQHF
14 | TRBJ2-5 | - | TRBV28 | CASIRDTIQETQYF
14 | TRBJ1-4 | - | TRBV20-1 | CSALQGGLGEKLFF
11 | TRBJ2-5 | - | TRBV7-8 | CASSFKETQYF
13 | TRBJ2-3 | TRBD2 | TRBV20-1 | CSAIAGFADTQYF
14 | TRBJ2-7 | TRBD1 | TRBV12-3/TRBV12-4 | CASAGTGTPYEQYF
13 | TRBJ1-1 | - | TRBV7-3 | CASSITRNTEAFF
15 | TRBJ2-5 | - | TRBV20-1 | CSARDPGVGEETQYF
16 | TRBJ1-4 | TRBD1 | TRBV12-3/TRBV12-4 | CASSLGPGQGKEKLFF
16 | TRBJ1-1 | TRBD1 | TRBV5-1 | CASSPGTGVLNTEAFF
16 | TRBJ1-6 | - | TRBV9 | CASSVGPPRGNSPLHF
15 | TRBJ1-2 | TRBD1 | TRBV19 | CASSPRTGEYYGYTF
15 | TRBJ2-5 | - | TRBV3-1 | CASSPLVSGTETQYF
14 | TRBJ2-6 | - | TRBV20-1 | CSASQFSGANVLTF
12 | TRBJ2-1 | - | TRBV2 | CASNNGGYEQFF
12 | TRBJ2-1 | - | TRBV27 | CASSWGGNEQFF
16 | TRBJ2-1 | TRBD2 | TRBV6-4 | CASSQIAGAYYNEQFF
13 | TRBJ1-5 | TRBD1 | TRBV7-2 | CASGTGEDQPQHF
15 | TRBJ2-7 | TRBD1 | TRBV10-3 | CAISEGQGASYEQYF
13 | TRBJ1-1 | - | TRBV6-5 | CASSNTWNTEAFF
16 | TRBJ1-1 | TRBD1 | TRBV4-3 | CASSQDEGTGNTEAFF
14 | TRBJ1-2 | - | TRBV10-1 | CASSENLRFEGYTF
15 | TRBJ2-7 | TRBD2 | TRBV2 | CASRGSPSGTYEQYF
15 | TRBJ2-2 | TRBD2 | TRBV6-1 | CASSGLAGGPGELFF
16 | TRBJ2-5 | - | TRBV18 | CASSPPGPGVGETQYF
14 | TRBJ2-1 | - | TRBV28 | CASSLLSSNNEQFF
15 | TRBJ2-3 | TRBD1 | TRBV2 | CASSARTGGLDTQYF
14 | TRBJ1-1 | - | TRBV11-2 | CASKDGNMNTEAFF
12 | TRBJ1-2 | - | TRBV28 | CAGSEQGYGYTF
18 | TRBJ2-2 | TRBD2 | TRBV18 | CASSPPGGGIANTGELFF
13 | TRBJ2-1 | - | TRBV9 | CASSVDGADEQFF
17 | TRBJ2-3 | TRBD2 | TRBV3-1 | CASSQVFASGRPDTQYF
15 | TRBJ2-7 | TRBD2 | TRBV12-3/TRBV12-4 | CASSSGGSVNYEQYF
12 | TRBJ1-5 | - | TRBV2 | CASRSEGSPQHF
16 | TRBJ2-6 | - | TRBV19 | CASSISDNPGANVLTF
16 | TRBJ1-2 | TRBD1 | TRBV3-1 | CASSQDTAQGARGYTF
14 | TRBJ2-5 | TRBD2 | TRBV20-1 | CSATPGLAGETQYF
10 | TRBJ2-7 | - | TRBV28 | CATSGEVQYF
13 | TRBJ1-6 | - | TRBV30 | CAWESSYNTPLHF
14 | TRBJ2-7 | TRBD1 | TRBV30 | CAWTDRGRTYEQYF